A selection of T cell receptor beta chains follows, all from one sample in a study of T cells after yellow fever vaccination. TCRdb processed the 5' RACE reads anew with MiXCR; each CDR3 protein has one entry. This sample has 70,000 or so distinct CDR3 sequences, with about 6% found just once. Sequenced material: CD4+ T cells sorted from PBMCs, taken around 15 days after the first yellow fever vaccination. The source of these receptors is a man between 18 and 35 years old who received the YFV17D yellow fever vaccine. Each CDR3 is given without its conserved first and last residue.

J gene	V gene	CDR3 protein
TRBJ1-1	TRBV9	ASSVVSQGVEAF
TRBJ2-3	TRBV4-1	ASSITGVGDTQY
TRBJ1-5	TRBV2	ASDRGGQPQH
TRBJ1-1	TRBV11-1	ASSLGWGEAF
TRBJ2-7	TRBV5-1	ASSMGLWGELVSDEQY
TRBJ2-6	TRBV19	ASKETGLFSGANVLT
TRBJ1-3	TRBV5-1	ASSLQGSGNTIY
TRBJ1-6	TRBV7-2	ASSSPPGRRNSPLH
TRBJ1-1	TRBV6-2/TRBV6-3	ASSRPFMNTEAF
TRBJ2-1	TRBV7-2	ASSRPTGPYNEQF
TRBJ2-2	TRBV4-3	ASSQDPGLEAGELF
TRBJ1-4	TRBV21-1	ASSDQGGLVGEKLF
TRBJ2-7	TRBV29-1	SAHTAYEQY
TRBJ1-1	TRBV6-1	ASSDRVSTEAF
TRBJ1-6	TRBV18	ASSPQSSGDSPLH
TRBJ2-3	TRBV6-5	ASSSPARTDTQY
TRBJ1-2	TRBV19	ASSMDRGSYGYT
TRBJ1-5	TRBV29-1	SVGTGGHQPQH
TRBJ2-3	TRBV29-1	SSQPGRGGTDTQY
TRBJ2-2	TRBV3-1	ASSQDPGSGELF
TRBJ1-4	TRBV14	ASSQQFHRVEEKLF
TRBJ2-7	TRBV5-8	ASSLGQGRFKSGQY
TRBJ2-2	TRBV5-1	ASSPYRDGGVKF
TRBJ1-1	TRBV5-1	ASSRQGNTEAF
TRBJ2-1	TRBV20-1	SAARVSLHNEQF
TRBJ2-2	TRBV5-1	ASSPVGDLNTGELF
TRBJ2-3	TRBV19	ASLGRTGALDTQY
TRBJ1-4	TRBV27	ASSKDGGWEKLF
TRBJ2-7	TRBV5-4	ASSGGQGFYEQY
TRBJ2-5	TRBV3-1	ASSQGKGEGPRGETQY
TRBJ1-6	TRBV27	ASSSTQQSWSYNSPLH
TRBJ1-2	TRBV18	ASSPGQNNNYGYT
TRBJ2-2	TRBV5-1	ASNPPADTGELF
TRBJ2-3	TRBV5-1	ASSPTSSGELQDTQY
TRBJ2-7	TRBV30	AWSAGQGTYEQY
TRBJ1-1	TRBV20-1	SAPGQQNTEAF
TRBJ1-1	TRBV5-1	ASSSTGVGTEAF
TRBJ2-7	TRBV5-6	ASSLARSLNGRRQNTYEQY
TRBJ1-5	TRBV18	ASSAIQGNQPQH
TRBJ2-2	TRBV19	ASHRGPANTGELF
TRBJ1-2	TRBV5-1	ASKRSPDSLLDYGYT
TRBJ1-1	TRBV10-3	AISDEGRGHSEAF
TRBJ2-6	TRBV12-3/TRBV12-4	ASSLSQQNVLT
TRBJ1-5	TRBV20-1	SASGQGYSNQPQH
TRBJ2-5	TRBV7-2	ASSPRRNKETQY
TRBJ2-1	TRBV5-4	ASSLLGGGEQF
TRBJ2-1	TRBV7-8	ASSWPTLAGGRYNEQF
TRBJ1-2	TRBV15	ATSRERGSSSTWYGYT
TRBJ2-2	TRBV6-5	ASSRGMVTGELF
TRBJ2-1	TRBV4-3	ASSQRPRVDEQF
TRBJ2-7	TRBV11-3	ASSSNSGYEQY
TRBJ1-5	TRBV20-1	SARNRKYDNQPQH
TRBJ1-2	TRBV5-1	ASSRDGWDYGYT
TRBJ1-5	TRBV7-9	ASSRQGNQPQH
TRBJ2-1	TRBV28	AVGLAGNEQF
TRBJ2-4	TRBV6-6	ASAGGGDIQY
TRBJ1-5	TRBV6-4	ASSPSGAGGQPQH
TRBJ1-5	TRBV4-3	ASSQDLSNQPQH
TRBJ1-6	TRBV7-3	ASSLNGQGNSPLH
TRBJ2-2	TRBV4-3	ASSPIKNTGELF